A single sample gave rise to the 19 T cell receptor beta chains below, sequenced in a study of beta chain features in type 1 diabetes (dated by TCRdb to the late 2010s). The paper as a whole reports these results and caveats: In all four CD4+ subsets, TCRB CDR3 length was moderately but significantly shorter in type 1 diabetes patients.

No cognate antigen is known for these TCRs. To prepare the library, the immunoSEQ multiplex PCR assay was applied. The High Capacity cDNA Reverse Transcription Kit was used to reverse transcribe all of the isolated RNA, meaning that expressed TCRB transcripts were what got sequenced. Entries here come from immuneACCESS through TCRdb and include only in-frame sequences with V and J called. Some clones fail to appear in such tables; in the studies checked, an unresolved V gene covers under half of the shortfall, and the cause of the remainder is unknown. This sample has about 47,000 clones in its table, and roughly 45% of those were observed once. Jointly, the top ten make up roughly 0.13% of the sample. Material for sequencing was stem cell memory CD4+ T cells from blood. The cell subset or site label for this specimen denotes: stem cell-like memory CD4+ T cells. Every receptor here comes from a man younger than 45 with type 1 diabetes.

V and J are TRBV19 and TRBJ2-1, with 11 positions matching TRBD2. The J segment lost 3 bases and the V segment lost 6 bases, leaving 7 bases of the junction unmatched. This CDR3 comprises 16 residues. Germline V gene data show CDR1 as LNHDA and CDR2 as SQIVND (reference sequence). DNA of the CDR3: TGTGCCAGTAGGGGATTGACTAGCGGGATCTACAATGAGCAGTTCTTC. It specifies CASRGLTSGIYNEQFF.

This clone was found once. V is TRBV7-3 and J is TRBJ2-3; D is possibly TRBD2 (6 bases). CDR3 length equals 15 residues. Germline loops: CDR1 SGHTA, CDR2 FQGTGA. V lost 5 bases and J 0 bases, leaving 12 bases between the germline ends. Here the CDR3 DNA reads TGTGCCAGCAGCCGTAGCGGTACTAGCACAGATACGCAGTATTTT. As protein: CASSRSGTSTDTQYF.

This clone was counted only a few times. This chain uses TRBV5-1 with TRBJ2-5; TRBD1 aligns across 9 bases. The germline V gene encodes CDR1 SGHRS and CDR2 YFSETQ. This CDR3 spans 13 amino acids. Germline trimming cut 5 bases from V and 3 bases from J; bases unmatched to any gene: 2. The CDR3, as DNA: TGCGCCAGCAGGCGGGACAGGGAAGAGACCCAGTACTTC. Translated, it gives CASRRDREETQYF.

This rearrangement joins TRBV5-4 to TRBJ2-5; D is possibly TRBD1 (6 bases). The V end was cut by 3 bases, the J end by 3 bases, with 9 bases between. CDR1 is SGHNT, CDR2 YYREEE, per germline (reference sequence). This CDR3 comprises 13 residues. CDR3 sequence (DNA): TGTGCCAGCAGCTACAACAGGGAAGAGACCCAGTACTTC. Translation: CASSYNREETQYF.

This chain joins TRBV5-1 and TRBJ2-2, with a possible D match to TRBD2 (5 bases). The CDR3 is 14 residues long. V gave up 4 bases and J gave up 6 bases, with 13 bases separating them. Germline V gene sequence: CDR1 SGHRS, CDR2 YFSETQ. The CDR3, as DNA: TGCGCCAGCAGCCCACAGCTAGCTGCCGGGGAGCTGTTTTTT. This translates into CASSPQLAAGELFF.

This clone has only a few counts. This chain uses TRBV4-3 with TRBJ2-7, with a tentative D call TRBD1 (5 bases). Germline V gene lookup returns CDR1 LGHNA and CDR2 YSLEER. V was clipped by 0 bases and J by 4 bases, with 19 bases between them. The CDR3 covers 17 residues. The CDR3 DNA reads as TGCGCCAGCAGCCAAGAATCCTCAGGGCGGTTATTTTACGAGCAGTACTTC. Translated, it gives CASSQESSGRLFYEQYF.

CDR3 nucleotides: TGTGCCAGCAGCCCGGGAGAGACCCAGTACTTC. This codes for CASSPGETQYF. The rearrangement uses TRBV7-9 and TRBJ2-5; D gene unclear. The CDR3 sequence is 11 residues long. The V gene lost 5 bases and the J gene lost 4 bases, with 5 bases spanning the gap. From germline, CDR1 is SEHNR and CDR2 FQNEAQ (reference sequence).

This chain links TRBV28 with TRBJ2-5; 8 nucleotides line up with TRBD1. The CDR3 runs 14 residues. The J segment lost 6 bases and the V segment lost 3 bases, leaving 6 bases of the junction unmatched. The germline V gene has CDR1 MDHEN and CDR2 SYDVKM. Here the CDR3 reads CASSFGQGIKTQYF. In DNA form, the CDR3 reads TGTGCCAGCAGTTTCGGACAGGGTATCAAGACCCAGTACTTC. Complete variable domain (other parts from reference TRBV28 and TRBJ2-5): DVKVTQSSRYLVKRTGEKVFLECVQDMDHENMFWYRQDPGLGLRLIYFSYDVKMKEKGDIPEGYSVSREKKERFSLILESASTNQTSMYLCASSFGQGIKTQYFGPGTRLLVL.

The J gene is TRBJ1-4, the V gene TRBV7-2; D perhaps matches TRBD1 (5 bases). Germline values: CDR1 SGHTA, CDR2 FQGNSA. The CDR3 sequence is 14 residues long. Trimming left V 5 bases short and J 4 bases short, with 11 bases between. The CDR3: CASSIDRFNEKLFF. CDR3 in DNA: TGTGCCAGCAGCATTGACAGATTTAATGAAAAACTGTTTTTT.

The V and J genes are TRBV10-2 and TRBJ1-1; TRBD1 matches 9 bases. Losses at the gene ends were 6 bases for V and 1 base for J; bases not matched to a gene: 3. The CDR3 sequence is 14 residues long. The germline V gene encodes CDR1 WSHSY and CDR2 SAAADI. The CDR3 coding sequence is TGCGCCAGCAGGGGGACAGGGCGGAACACTGAAGCTTTCTTT. The encoded protein is CASRGTGRNTEAFF.

The rearrangement joins TRBV28 to TRBJ2-7, with D perhaps TRBD1 (5 bases). The V end was cut by 7 bases, the J end by 0 bases, with 13 bases between. Germline-derived CDR1 and CDR2 are MDHEN and SYDVKM. The CDR3 loop spans 14 amino acids. CDR3 sequence (DNA): TGTGCCAGCATGGGCACAGGATCCTCCTACGAGCAGTACTTC. Translated: CASMGTGSSYEQYF.

The chain has TRBV28 and TRBJ2-2; D may be TRBD2 (5 bases). V gave up 8 bases and J gave up 0 bases, with 7 bases separating them. The CDR3 has 13 residues. Germline lookup yields CDR1 MDHEN and CDR2 SYDVKM. CDR3 coding DNA: TGTGCCAGCGGTAGCGCGAACACCGGGGAGCTGTTTTTT. Protein: CASGSANTGELFF.

The V call is TRBV19, the J call TRBJ2-1; D is unclear. V gave up 3 bases and J gave up 0 bases, with 6 bases separating them. The CDR3 sequence is 14 residues long. Per germline, CDR1 LNHDA and CDR2 SQIVND (reference sequence). DNA of the CDR3: TGTGCCAGTAGTATCCCTCCCTCCTACAATGAGCAGTTCTTC. This sequence encodes CASSIPPSYNEQFF.

This chain joins TRBV19 and TRBJ2-2; maybe TRBD1 (5 bases). Between the trimmed V and J ends, which lost 7 bases and 7 bases, there was a span of 19 bases. The CDR3 is 15 residues long. Germline V gene lookup returns CDR1 LNHDA and CDR2 SQIVND (reference sequence). The CDR3 nucleotides read TGTGCCAGTATGGGCAGGGCTCTAGTCGGCGGGGAGCTGTTTTTT. This sequence encodes CASMGRALVGGELFF.

This sequence joins TRBV18 and TRBJ2-5; 8 nucleotides match TRBD1. V lost 2 bases, J lost 5 bases, and 13 bases stayed unmatched. Germline loops: CDR1 KGHSH, CDR2 LQKENI. The CDR3 has 17 amino acids. The CDR3 nucleotides read TGTGCCAGCTCACCAAGTGGACCGACAGGGGATCGGGAGACCCAGTACTTC. Its protein product is CASSPSGPTGDRETQYF.

The chain combines TRBV7-3 with TRBJ2-2; 12 positions agree with TRBD2. Germline CDR1 SGHTA, CDR2 FQGTGA. Trimming removed 5 bases from V and 8 bases from J; junction bases left unmatched: 12. The CDR3 is made up of 17 amino acids. The CDR3 coding sequence is TGTGCCAGCAGCCCCTTTACCCCGACTAGCGGGAGAGGGGAGCTGTTTTTT. Translated: CASSPFTPTSGRGELFF.

Worth noting for this clone: One end of the junction varies from germline; a read error may be responsible. The chain is built from TRBV7-7 and TRBJ2-2, with D tentatively TRBD2 (6 bases). This CDR3 has 15 residues. Germline-derived CDR1 and CDR2 are SSHAT and FNYEAQ (reference sequence). CDR3 nucleotides: TGTGCTAGCAGCCCCGGGGGAGGTTATACCGGGGAGCTGTTTTTT. As protein: CASSPGGGYTGELFF.

This clone was seen a handful of times. The chain joins TRBV5-5 to TRBJ2-5; 11 positions match TRBD1. Germline CDR1 and CDR2: SGHKS and YYEKEE (reference sequence). This CDR3 has 16 residues. Trimming at V came to 2 bases and at J to 3 bases, leaving 6 bases not matched to a gene. CDR3 protein: CASSFLRTGGKETQYF. The CDR3 DNA reads TGTGCCAGCAGCTTCTTAAGGACAGGGGGCAAAGAGACCCAGTACTTC. The full variable domain, its missing parts supplied by reference TRBV5-5 and TRBJ2-5, is DAGVTQSPTHLIKTRGQQVTLRCSPISGHKSVSWYQQVLGQGPQFIFQYYEKEERGRGNFPDRFSARQFPNYSSELNVNALLLGDSALYLCASSFLRTGGKETQYFGPGTRLLVL.

The J gene is TRBJ2-1, the V gene TRBV7-2; D remains ambiguous. V lost 4 bases and J 11 bases, leaving 12 bases between the germline ends. CDR1 is SGHTA and CDR2 is FQGNSA in the germline V gene. The length of the CDR3 is 12 residues. The CDR3 DNA is TGTGCCAGCAGCTACGGCGGCCCGAAGCAGTTCTTC. This encodes CASSYGGPKQFF.